This T cell receptor (beta chain) was captured in a study of prognosis after radiotherapy for stage I lung cancer. Study-level information: None of the non-small cell lung cancer patients was considered medically operable.

This CDR3 comprises 17 residues. The junction had 16 bases not matched to a gene; V was cut back by 0 bases and J by 6 bases. The germline V gene has CDR1 DFQATT and CDR2 SNEGSKA (reference sequence). This clonotype occurred a few times. Its target is not known. General study points: Median unique TCR clones dropped from 10,088 to 6,861 after stereotactic body radiation therapy.

Amplification of TCR beta CDR3 from genomic DNA used two-round multiplex PCR. During first-round PCR, primers specific to each TRBV and TRBJ gene were used. TCRdb independently ran MiXCR on the multiplex PCR reads; one entry per CDR3 protein. The sample includes some 34,000 distinct CDR3 sequences, less than 40% of them seen just once. The sequence came from a donor older than 45 with non-small cell lung cancer. Source: PBMCs, taken before or after stereotactic body radiation therapy (not recorded which). The chain uses TRBV20-1 and TRBJ2-7; 8 bases are shared with TRBD1. The CDR3 DNA reads TGCAGTGCTAGAGAGGCAGGGGGCCCCGGCGGATGGGTCGAGCAGTACTTC. It is translated as CSAREAGGPGGWVEQYF.